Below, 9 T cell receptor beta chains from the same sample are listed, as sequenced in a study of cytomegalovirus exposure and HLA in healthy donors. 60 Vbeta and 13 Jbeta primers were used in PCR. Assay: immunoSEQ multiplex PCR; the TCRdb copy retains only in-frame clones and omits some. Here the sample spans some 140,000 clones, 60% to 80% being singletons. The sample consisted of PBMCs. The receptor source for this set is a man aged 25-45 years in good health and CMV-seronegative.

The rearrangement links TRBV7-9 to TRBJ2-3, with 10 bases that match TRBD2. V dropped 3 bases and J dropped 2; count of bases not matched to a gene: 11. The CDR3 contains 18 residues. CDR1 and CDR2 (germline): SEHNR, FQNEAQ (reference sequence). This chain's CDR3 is CASSFPDRTSGPTDTQYF. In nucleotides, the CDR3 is TGTGCCAGCAGCTTCCCCGACCGGACTAGCGGACCCACAGATACGCAGTATTTT.

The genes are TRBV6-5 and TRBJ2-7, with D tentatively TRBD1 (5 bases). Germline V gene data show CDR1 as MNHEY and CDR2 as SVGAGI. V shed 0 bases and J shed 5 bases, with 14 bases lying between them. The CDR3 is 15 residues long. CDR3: CASSYSKVGAHEQYF. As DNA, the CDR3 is TGTGCCAGCAGTTACTCGAAGGTAGGGGCCCACGAGCAGTACTTC.

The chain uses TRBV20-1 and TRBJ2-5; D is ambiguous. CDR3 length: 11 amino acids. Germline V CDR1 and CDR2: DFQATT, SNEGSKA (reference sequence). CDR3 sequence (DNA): TGCAGCGGAGACTCCCCAGAGACCCAGTACTTC. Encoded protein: CSGDSPETQYF.

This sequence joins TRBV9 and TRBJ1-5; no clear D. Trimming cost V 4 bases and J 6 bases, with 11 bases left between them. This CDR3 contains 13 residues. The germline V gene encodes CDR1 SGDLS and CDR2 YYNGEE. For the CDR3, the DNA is TGTGCCAGCAGCCTCGATTCAGGTCAGCCCCAGCATTTT. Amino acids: CASSLDSGQPQHF.

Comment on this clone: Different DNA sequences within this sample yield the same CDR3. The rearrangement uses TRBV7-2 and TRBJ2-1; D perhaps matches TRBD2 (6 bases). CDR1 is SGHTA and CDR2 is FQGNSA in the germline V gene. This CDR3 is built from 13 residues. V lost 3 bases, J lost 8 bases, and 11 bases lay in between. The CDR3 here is CASSLTRLDEQFF. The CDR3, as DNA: TGTGCCAGCAGCTTGACTAGGTTAGATGAGCAGTTCTTC. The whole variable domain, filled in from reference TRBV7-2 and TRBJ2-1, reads GAGVSQSPSNKVTEKGKDVELRCDPISGHTALYWYRQSLGQGLEFLIYFQGNSAPDKSGLPSDRFSAERTGGSVSTLTIQRTQQEDSAVYLCASSLTRLDEQFFGPGTRLTVL.

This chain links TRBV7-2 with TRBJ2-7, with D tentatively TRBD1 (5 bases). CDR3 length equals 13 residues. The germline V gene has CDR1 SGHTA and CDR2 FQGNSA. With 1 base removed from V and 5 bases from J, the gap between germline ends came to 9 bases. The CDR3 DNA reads TGTGCCAGCAGCTTAGGAGGCAGGGACGAGCAGTACTTC. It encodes CASSLGGRDEQYF.

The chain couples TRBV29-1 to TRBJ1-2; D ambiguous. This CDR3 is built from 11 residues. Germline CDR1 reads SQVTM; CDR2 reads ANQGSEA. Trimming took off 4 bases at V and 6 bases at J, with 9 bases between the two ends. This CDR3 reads CSVGVEDGYTF. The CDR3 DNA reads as TGCAGCGTTGGGGTGGAGGATGGCTACACCTTC.

The CDR3 sequence is CATGQGDEAFF. DNA for the CDR3: TGTGCCACGGGACAGGGGGATGAAGCTTTCTTT. This chain links TRBV19 with TRBJ1-1, with 11 bases identical to TRBD1. The CDR3 is 11 residues long. The ends lost 10 bases at V and 7 bases at J; junction bases unmatched: 2. CDR1 LNHDA and CDR2 SQIVND come from the germline V gene (reference sequence).

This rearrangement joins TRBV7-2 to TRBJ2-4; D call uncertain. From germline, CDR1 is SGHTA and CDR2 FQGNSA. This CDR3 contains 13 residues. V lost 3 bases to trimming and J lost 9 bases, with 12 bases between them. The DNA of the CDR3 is TGTGCCAGCAGCTTGTCCTCGTTCGGCATTCAGTACTTC. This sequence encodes CASSLSSFGIQYF. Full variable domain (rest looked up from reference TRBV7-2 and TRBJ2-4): GAGVSQSPSNKVTEKGKDVELRCDPISGHTALYWYRQSLGQGLEFLIYFQGNSAPDKSGLPSDRFSAERTGGSVSTLTIQRTQQEDSAVYLCASSLSSFGIQYFGAGTRLSVL.